This T cell receptor (beta chain) was captured by sequencing in a study of T cells after yellow fever vaccination. Study-level results: The booster response re-showed most primary clones: around 95% CD4, about 89% CD8. Though it reached lower strength, the secondary response hit its peak faster, day 5 versus 15.

TCRdb passed the 5' RACE reads through MiXCR, listing each CDR3 protein once. The repertoire consists of 340,000 or so distinct CDR3 sequences, with around 13% occurring once and the leading ten covering about 3%. CDR1 and CDR2 from the germline V gene are DFQATT and SNEGSKA (reference sequence). The CDR3 is 14 amino acids. This clonotype was picked up a small number of times. Its cognate antigen is unknown. The source was CD4+ T cells sorted from PBMCs, collected 15 days after the yellow fever booster vaccination. The chain carries TRBV20-1 and TRBJ2-3; D is possibly TRBD2 (7 bases). This TCR was sampled from a man aged 18 to 29 who received the YFV17D yellow fever vaccine. The CDR3 DNA sequence: TGCTCCCCTCAAAAGGGGGGGGGCACAGATACGCAGTATTTT. It encodes CSPQKGGGTDTQYF.